This is a list of T cell receptor beta chains from one sample in a study of response to subunit inactivated influenza vaccine. TCRdb reprocessed the RT-PCR reads with MiXCR, giving one entry per CDR3 protein. The repertoire holds more than 450,000 distinct CDR3 sequences, with approximately 10% as singletons. Another study also made use of these data, one on T cells expressing NK-cell markers.

The sample was PBMCs from blood, taken on the day of vaccination. These receptors all come from a man in his fifties or sixties who received an inactivated influenza vaccine. CDR3s include the opening cysteine and the closing phenylalanine or tryptophan. D genes are given only for firm matches. The size of a clone is reported for some rows only, either as once, few or many, or as a class for expanded clones.

>NA|TRBV7-9|NA|TRBJ1-1|13
CASSLAEADKAFF
TGTGCCAGCAGCTTGGCCGAAGCGGACAAAGCTTTCTTT
>NA|TRBV4-2|NA|TRBJ2-1|15
CASSQGSGRGNEQFF
TGTGCCAGCAGCCAGGGTTCGGGCCGGGGGAATGAGCAGTTCTTC
>NA|TRBV20-1|NA|TRBJ1-4|14
CSAIPGAGNEKLFF
TGCAGTGCTATCCCGGGGGCAGGGAACGAAAAACTGTTTTTT
>few|TRBV7-9|NA|TRBJ1-1|14
CASSLPGPNTEAFF
TGCGCCAGCAGCTTGCCAGGACCTAACACTGAAGCTTTCTTT
>few|TRBV4-2|NA|TRBJ1-1|16
CASSQDSKGGHTEAFF
TGTGCCAGCAGCCAAGATAGTAAGGGTGGTCACACTGAAGCTTTCTTT
>few|TRBV5-1|NA|TRBJ2-1|12
CASSSVGREQFF
TGCGCCAGCAGCTCAGTCGGGCGTGAGCAGTTCTTC
>NA|TRBV6-2/TRBV6-3|NA|TRBJ1-6|13
CASSSRTNWVLHF
TGTGCCAGCAGTTCTCGGACAAACTGGGTCCTCCACTTT
>many|TRBV12-3/TRBV12-4|TRBD1|TRBJ1-5|15
CASSSTGSSNQPQHF
TGTGCCAGCAGTTCGACAGGGTCTAGCAATCAGCCCCAGCATTTT
>few|TRBV7-2|NA|TRBJ2-1|15
CASSGRSSGHNEQFF
TGTGCCAGCAGCGGCCGGAGTAGCGGCCACAATGAGCAGTTCTTC
>few|TRBV12-3/TRBV12-4|NA|TRBJ2-5|14
CASSTVLGSETQYF
TGTGCCAGCAGTACTGTGCTGGGGTCCGAGACCCAGTACTTC
>few|TRBV20-1|NA|TRBJ1-4|13
CSATSRKDEKLFF
TGCAGTGCTACCAGCAGGAAGGATGAAAAACTGTTTTTT
>few|TRBV6-5|NA|TRBJ1-1|15
CASSYDLRGYNEAFF
TGTGCCAGCAGTTATGACCTTAGGGGGTATAATGAAGCTTTCTTT
>many|TRBV9|TRBD2|TRBJ2-1|15
CASSDGLAYVNEQFF
TGTGCCAGCAGCGACGGACTAGCGTATGTCAATGAGCAGTTCTTC
>many|TRBV5-6|TRBD1|TRBJ2-6|18
CASSQPGQGIPGANVLTF
TGTGCCAGCAGCCAGCCGGGACAGGGGATTCCTGGGGCCAACGTCCTGACTTTC
>many|TRBV2|NA|TRBJ2-3|16
CASSEAFGGSTDTQYF
TGTGCCAGCAGTGAAGCGTTTGGGGGGTCGACAGATACGCAGTATTTT
>few|TRBV9|NA|TRBJ1-1|14
CASSVVEVFTEAFF
TGTGCCAGCAGCGTAGTGGAAGTTTTCACTGAAGCTTTCTTT
>many|TRBV29-1|NA|TRBJ2-7|12
CSVRTDLYEQYF
TGCAGCGTGCGGACGGACCTCTACGAGCAGTACTTC
>NA|TRBV12-3/TRBV12-4|NA|TRBJ2-7|14
CASTSGTPDDEQYF
TGTGCCAGCACCTCCGGGACTCCGGACGACGAGCAGTACTTC
>many|TRBV7-2|NA|TRBJ1-5|13
CASSMGLSQPQHF
TGTGCCAGCAGCATGGGGCTGTCCCAGCCCCAGCATTTT
>NA|TRBV10-3|TRBD1|TRBJ2-2|14
CAISQGAQAGELFF
TGTGCCATCAGTCAGGGGGCGCAGGCCGGGGAGCTGTTTTTT
>NA|TRBV12-5|TRBD1|TRBJ1-1|16
CASGPDRDGGSTEAFF
TGTGCTAGTGGACCGGACAGGGATGGGGGGAGCACTGAAGCTTTCTTT
>NA|TRBV6-1|NA|TRBJ2-7|14
CASSVNPGRFWQYF
TGTGCCAGCAGCGTGAATCCGGGACGTTTTTGGCAGTACTTC
>few|TRBV12-3/TRBV12-4|TRBD1|TRBJ2-5|15
CASRPGTGIQETQYF
TGTGCCAGCAGACCCGGGACAGGGATACAAGAGACCCAGTACTTC
>many|TRBV20-1|NA|TRBJ2-7|14
CSARDLEREYEQYF
TGCAGTGCTAGAGATCTGGAGAGGGAGTACGAGCAGTACTTC
>NA|TRBV10-1|TRBD1|TRBJ2-7|16
CASSEWGTGEVYEQYF
TGCGCCAGCAGTGAGTGGGGGACAGGGGAGGTCTACGAGCAGTACTTC
>few|TRBV5-1|NA|TRBJ2-7|16
CASSLRFGAVAYEQYF
TGCGCCAGCAGCCTTCGGTTTGGCGCCGTAGCCTACGAGCAGTACTTC
>NA|TRBV6-5|NA|TRBJ1-4|16
CASSFGGQNGNEKLFF
TGTGCCAGCAGTTTCGGGGGCCAAAATGGAAATGAAAAACTGTTTTTT
>NA|TRBV12-3/TRBV12-4|NA|TRBJ1-2|15
CASSRTEARNYGYTF
TGTGCCAGCAGCCGGACGGAAGCGCGTAACTATGGCTACACCTTC
>few|TRBV20-1|NA|TRBJ1-5|12
CSARRRDQPQHF
TGCAGTGCTAGACGTCGGGATCAGCCCCAGCATTTT
>NA|TRBV3-1|TRBD1|TRBJ2-2|16
CASRVPGTGGTGELFF
TGTGCCAGCAGAGTGCCCGGGACAGGGGGCACCGGGGAGCTGTTTTTT
>NA|TRBV9|TRBD2|TRBJ2-5|15
CASSVAAGAQETQYF
TGTGCCAGCAGCGTAGCAGCGGGGGCTCAAGAGACCCAGTACTTC